Presented here are 28 T cell receptor beta chains from one specimen sequenced in a study of blood T cell repertoires in COVID-19. This table comes from immunoSEQ multiplex PCR, and its TCRdb copy is limited to in-frame clones, with some not included. The data show 90,000 to 120,000 clones, more than 85% seen once. Sequencing input: peripheral blood. The receptors shown here come from a human donor in a cohort sampled during active COVID-19.

J is TRBJ2-3 and V is TRBV5-1; 7 bases fit TRBD1. Trimming at V came to 1 base and at J to 4 bases, leaving 6 bases not matched to a gene. This CDR3 comprises 15 residues. Germline assignment: CDR1 SGHRS and CDR2 YFSETQ. CDR3 coding DNA: TGCGCCAGCAGCTTGCCGACAGGGCAAGCAGATACGCAGTATTTT. It encodes CASSLPTGQADTQYF.

This chain links TRBV4-2 with TRBJ1-5, with 7 bases identical to TRBD1. J was trimmed by 5 bases and V by 0 bases; bases with no gene match: 4. Germline CDR1 is LGHNA and CDR2 is YNFKEQ. The CDR3 is 15 residues long. The CDR3 bases are TGTGCCAGCAGCCAAGATAAGGGGGCCCATCAGCCCCAGCATTTT. It codes for CASSQDKGAHQPQHF.

The rearrangement joins TRBV4-3 to TRBJ2-5, with 14 bases fitting TRBD2. Germline V gene data show CDR1 as LGHNA and CDR2 as YSLEER. The CDR3 has 15 residues. Unmatched junction bases numbered 2, after V lost 4 bases and J lost 4 bases. The CDR3 is CASSRGLAGGETQYF. The CDR3 DNA reads TGCGCCAGCAGCCGCGGACTAGCGGGGGGAGAGACCCAGTACTTC.

This clone showed up many times. V usage is TRBV2 and J usage is TRBJ1-5; no clear D gene. Trimming shortened V by 6 bases and J by 4 bases, and 10 bases separated the two germline ends. This CDR3 contains 13 residues. Germline lookup yields CDR1 SNHLY and CDR2 FYNNEI. The CDR3 loop reads CASSGSQNQPQHF. CDR3 sequence (DNA): TGTGCCAGCAGCGGGTCCCAAAATCAGCCCCAGCATTTT.

The J gene is TRBJ1-2, the V gene TRBV5-6; D uncertain. Deletions cut 1 base from V and 4 bases from J, with 14 bases between. Germline V gene data show CDR1 as SGHDT and CDR2 as YYEEEE. This CDR3 contains 15 residues. CDR3 nucleotides: TGTGCCAGCAGCTTGATATTAGTCCCCTTCTATGGCTACACCTTC. This encodes CASSLILVPFYGYTF.

With regard to this clone: Other nucleotide sequences in the sample specify the same CDR3. V is TRBV9 and J is TRBJ1-1, with TRBD1 as a possible D gene (5 bases). The CDR3 has 14 residues. Trimming removed 2 bases from V and 0 bases from J, with 8 bases in between. Germline assignment: CDR1 SGDLS and CDR2 YYNGEE. For the CDR3, the DNA is TGTGCCAGCAGCGTCGGGGGGATGAACACTGAAGCTTTCTTT. It is translated as CASSVGGMNTEAFF.

The CDR3 protein is CASSPDLQGNEQFF. In DNA form, the CDR3 reads TGTGCCAGCAGCCCGGACCTACAGGGCAATGAGCAGTTCTTC. The rearrangement uses TRBV2 and TRBJ2-1; maybe TRBD1 (6 bases). Germline-derived CDR1 and CDR2 are SNHLY and FYNNEI. The V gene lost 6 bases and the J gene lost 6 bases, with 15 bases spanning the gap. The CDR3 has 14 residues. Drawing the rest from reference TRBV2 and TRBJ2-1, the complete variable domain is EPEVTQTPSHQVTQMGQEVILRCVPISNHLYFYWYRQILGQKVEFLVSFYNNEISEKSEIFDDQFSVERPDGSNFTLKIRSTKLEDSAMYFCASSPDLQGNEQFFGPGTRLTVL.

V and J are TRBV27 and TRBJ1-1; tentatively, D is TRBD1 (6 bases). The germline V gene encodes CDR1 MNHEY and CDR2 SMNVEV (reference sequence). V lost 6 bases and J 5 bases, leaving 16 bases between the germline ends. The CDR3 contains 14 residues. The CDR3 coding sequence is TGTGCCAGCAGATGGGGGGGCTCGAATACTGAAGCTTTCTTT. This encodes CASRWGGSNTEAFF.

The chain is built from TRBV3-1 (or the pseudogene TRBV3-2) and TRBJ2-1; the match to TRBD2 covers 9 bases. The CDR3 spans 16 residues. With V trimmed by 1 base and J by 6 bases, 7 bases remained unmatched. Germline CDR1 reads LGHDT; CDR2 reads YNNKEL (reference sequence). The chain's CDR3 is CASSQGSSGALNEQFF. The CDR3 DNA sequence: TGTGCCAGCAGCCAAGGGTCTAGCGGGGCTCTCAATGAGCAGTTCTTC.

The chain employs TRBV11-2 and TRBJ2-7, with a weak D call TRBD1 (6 bases). Trimming removed 3 bases from V and 0 bases from J, with 12 bases in between. This CDR3 has 15 amino acids. CDR1 and CDR2 from the germline V gene are SGHAT and FQNNGV. The CDR3 region has the DNA TGTGCCAGCAGCTTGTTTACAGGGTTCTCCTACGAGCAGTACTTC. Translated: CASSLFTGFSYEQYF.

This clone was detected once. This chain links TRBV19 with TRBJ2-3, with 11 bases that match TRBD2. This CDR3 region has 16 residues. V lost 5 bases to trimming and J lost 2 bases; unmatched junction nucleotides: 6. Germline V gives CDR1 LNHDA, CDR2 SQIVND (reference sequence). The CDR3 nucleotides read TGTGCCAGTAGTGGGCGACTAGCGGGACACACAGATACGCAGTATTTT. It codes for CASSGRLAGHTDTQYF.

J is TRBJ2-3 and V is TRBV4-3; 7 bases are a match to TRBD2. V trimming: 0 bases; J trimming: 2 bases; junction bases outside the gene matches: 8. This CDR3 spans 17 amino acids. Germline V gene data show CDR1 as LGHNA and CDR2 as YSLEER. The CDR3 sequence is CASSQDVTSELTDTQYF. The DNA of the CDR3 is TGCGCCAGCAGCCAAGATGTTACTAGCGAGCTCACAGATACGCAGTATTTT.

The V call is TRBV30, the J call TRBJ2-7, with D perhaps matching TRBD2 (6 bases). The CDR3 runs to 13 residues. The V and J ends lost 3 bases and 5 bases respectively, with 14 bases between them. Germline CDR1 and CDR2: GTSNPN and SVGIG (reference sequence). The CDR3 loop is CAWSIRLVNEQYF. As DNA, the CDR3 is TGTGCCTGGAGCATTAGACTAGTTAACGAGCAGTACTTC.

The chain combines TRBV4-3 with TRBJ2-7, with a tentative D call TRBD1 (6 bases). Germline CDR1 LGHNA, CDR2 YSLEER. The CDR3 length is 17 residues. With 1 base removed from V and 5 bases from J, the gap between germline ends came to 21 bases. The CDR3 nucleotides are TGCGCCAGCAGCCAAGTTCTACCTCTTGCAGGGGCAGACGAGCAGTACTTC. Translating gives CASSQVLPLAGADEQYF.

The CDR3: CASSLVYAPTNYGYTF. Written as DNA, the CDR3 is TGTGCCAGCAGCTTAGTTTACGCCCCTACTAACTATGGCTACACCTTC. The chain couples TRBV7-6 to TRBJ1-2; D remains ambiguous. V lost 1 base to trimming and J lost 0 bases, with 12 bases between them. CDR3 length equals 16 residues. Germline values: CDR1 SGHVS, CDR2 FNYEAQ.

V and J are TRBV27 and TRBJ2-1; TRBD2 matches at 7 bases. J was trimmed by 5 bases and V by 6 bases; bases with no gene match: 10. Germline assignment: CDR1 MNHEY and CDR2 SMNVEV (reference sequence). The CDR3 spans 15 residues. Here the CDR3 reads CASSPLASGHNEQFF. In DNA form, the CDR3 reads TGTGCCAGCAGCCCATTGGCTAGCGGCCACAATGAGCAGTTCTTC.

The genes are TRBV10-3 and TRBJ2-1, with 10 bases lining up with TRBD2. This CDR3 spans 15 amino acids. Germline CDR1 and CDR2: ENHRY and SYGVKD. Trimming at V came to 4 bases and at J to 8 bases, leaving 8 bases not matched to a gene. The CDR3: CAISGGTSEVDEQFF. The CDR3, as DNA: TGTGCCATCAGTGGCGGGACTAGCGAGGTCGATGAGCAGTTCTTC.

The V gene is TRBV6-1, the J gene TRBJ2-1, with TRBD1 identical over 9 bases. The CDR3 is 14 residues long. CDR1 and CDR2 from the germline V gene are MNHNS and SASEGT. The trim removed 1 base at V and 6 bases at J, leaving 1 base unmatched. For the CDR3, the DNA is TGTGCCAGCAGTGAAGTGGACAGGGGCAATGAGCAGTTCTTC. Translated, it gives CASSEVDRGNEQFF.

This clone was seen once. The genes are TRBV6-2 or TRBV6-3 and TRBJ2-3, with 7 bases fitting TRBD2. The J segment lost 4 bases and the V segment lost 1 base, leaving 2 bases of the junction unmatched. This CDR3 is built from 14 residues. CDR1 is MNHEY and CDR2 is SVGEGT in the germline V gene. The CDR3, as DNA: TGTGCCAGCAGTTACTTGACTAGCTCAGATACGCAGTATTTT. Protein sequence: CASSYLTSSDTQYF.

This clone has a single count. This chain links TRBV6-5 with TRBJ1-3; perhaps TRBD1 as D (5 bases). This CDR3 is built from 14 residues. Germline V gives CDR1 MNHEY, CDR2 SVGAGI. V dropped 0 bases and J dropped 7 bases, with 10 bases sitting between them. The CDR3 DNA is TGTGCCAGCAGTTACTCGAGACAGAGTAACACCATATATTTT. It specifies CASSYSRQSNTIYF.

The count of this clone is one. This chain uses TRBV7-9 with TRBJ1-6, with D uncertain. The germline V and J ends were trimmed by 5 bases and 10 bases, with 12 bases remaining between them. CDR3 size: 13 residues. Germline V gives CDR1 SEHNR, CDR2 FQNEAQ (reference sequence). CDR3 DNA sequence: TGTGCCAGCAGCCCCCGAGGCGGCTCACCCCTCCACTTT. This codes for CASSPRGGSPLHF.

This clone showed up just once. J is TRBJ1-4 and V is TRBV29-1; TRBD1 might be the D (5 bases). V shed 1 base and J shed 8 bases, with 14 bases lying between them. CDR1 and CDR2 (germline): SQVTM, ANQGSEA. This CDR3 spans 14 amino acids. The CDR3 DNA reads TGCAGCGTTGAAGCACGAGACAGAGCCGAAAAACTGTTTTTT. Its protein product is CSVEARDRAEKLFF.

The CDR3 DNA follows: TGTGCCAGCAGTTTAACGGGGAGTGGAAACACCATATATTTT. Protein: CASSLTGSGNTIYF. The chain carries TRBV28 and TRBJ1-3; no clear D. Germline CDR1 is MDHEN and CDR2 is SYDVKM. The CDR3 has 14 residues. V was shortened by 2 bases and J by 3 bases, with 8 bases between the two germline ends.

This chain joins TRBV12-3 or TRBV12-4 and TRBJ1-3; maybe TRBD1 (5 bases). Trimming pared 8 bases from V and 5 bases from J, leaving 13 bases between. The CDR3 has 13 amino acids. The DNA for the CDR3 is TGTGCCAGCCTCGACAGAGTCAGAAACACCATATATTTT. This translates into CASLDRVRNTIYF.

The chain couples TRBV29-1 to TRBJ2-7; D perhaps matches TRBD2 (5 bases). Germline V gene lookup returns CDR1 SQVTM and CDR2 ANQGSEA. Between the trimmed V and J ends, which lost 4 bases and 3 bases, there was a span of 16 bases. CDR3 size: 14 residues. The DNA of the CDR3 is TGCAGCGTTGCGGCGGAGGAGAGTTTCTACGAGCAGTACTTC. Protein sequence: CSVAAEESFYEQYF.

V and J are TRBV5-1 and TRBJ1-6; possible D gene TRBD1, 6 bases. From germline, CDR1 is SGHRS and CDR2 YFSETQ. Between the trimmed V and J ends, which lost 5 bases and 6 bases, there was a span of 21 bases. The CDR3 is 17 residues long. The CDR3 sequence is CASSSEGQPEINSPLHF. The CDR3 coding sequence is TGCGCCAGCAGTTCAGAAGGACAGCCTGAGATTAATTCACCCCTCCACTTT.

This clone has a single count. The V gene is TRBV10-2, the J gene TRBJ2-7; weak D call: TRBD1 (6 bases). From germline, CDR1 is WSHSY and CDR2 SAAADI. V gave up 6 bases and J gave up 2 bases, with 8 bases separating them. The CDR3 is 12 residues long. In DNA, the CDR3 is TGCGCCAGCAGGGGGGCGCCCTACGAGCAGTACTTC. This encodes CASRGAPYEQYF.

V gene TRBV4-2 combines with J gene TRBJ1-6; the D gene is possibly TRBD1 (6 bases). The CDR3 totals 16 residues. The germline gives CDR1 LGHNA, CDR2 YNFKEQ. Trimming took 0 bases from V and 8 from J, leaving 14 bases between them. CDR3 sequence reads: CASSQDLLQGYSPLHF. The CDR3 DNA follows: TGTGCCAGCAGCCAAGATTTGTTACAGGGCTATTCACCCCTCCACTTT.